The present TCR beta chain was sequenced within a study of blood T cell repertoires in COVID-19. The V gene lost 7 bases and the J gene lost 1 base, with 8 bases spanning the gap. This CDR3 is built from 14 residues. Germline values: CDR1 MNHNY, CDR2 SVGAGI (reference sequence). In the original processing: Nucleated cell counts were estimated from reference gene primer amplification. TCRdb's table, derived via immunoSEQ multiplex PCR, lists solely in-frame clones and lacks some. The DNA gave D and trimming, while V, J and clone size come from that table. The sample includes some 270,000 clones, 89% of them seen just once.

This sequence originates from a man aged 45 to 65 with acute or convalescent COVID-19. Sequencing input: peripheral blood. The gene calls are TRBV6-6 and TRBJ2-6; D possibly corresponds to TRBD2 (5 bases). Written as DNA, the CDR3 is TGTGCCAGCAATGGCGGGTCTGGGGCCAACGTCCTGACTTTC. Translation gives CASNGGSGANVLTF.